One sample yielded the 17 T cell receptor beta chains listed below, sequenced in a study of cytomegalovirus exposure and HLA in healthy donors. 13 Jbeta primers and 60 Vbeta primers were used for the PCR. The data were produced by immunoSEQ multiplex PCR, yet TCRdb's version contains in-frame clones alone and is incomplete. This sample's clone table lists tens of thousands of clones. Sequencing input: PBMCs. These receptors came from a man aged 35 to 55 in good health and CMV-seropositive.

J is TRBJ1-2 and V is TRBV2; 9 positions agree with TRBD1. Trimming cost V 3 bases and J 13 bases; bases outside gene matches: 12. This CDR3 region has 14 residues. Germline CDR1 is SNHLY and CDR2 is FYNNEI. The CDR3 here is CASSESGQGTLGTF. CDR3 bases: TGTGCCAGCAGTGAGTCGGGACAGGGAACCCTAGGCACCTTC.

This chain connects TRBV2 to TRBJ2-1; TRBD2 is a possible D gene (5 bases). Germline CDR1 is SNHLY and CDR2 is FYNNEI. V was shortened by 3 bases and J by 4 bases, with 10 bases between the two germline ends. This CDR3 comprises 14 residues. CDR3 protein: CASSELAKYNEQFF. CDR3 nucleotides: TGTGCCAGCAGTGAGTTAGCGAAATACAATGAGCAGTTCTTC.

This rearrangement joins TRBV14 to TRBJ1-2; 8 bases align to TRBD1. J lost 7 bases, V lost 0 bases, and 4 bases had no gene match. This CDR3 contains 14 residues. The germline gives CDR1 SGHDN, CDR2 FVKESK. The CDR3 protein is CASSQETGVIGYTF. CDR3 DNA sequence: TGTGCCAGCAGCCAAGAGACAGGGGTGATTGGCTACACCTTC. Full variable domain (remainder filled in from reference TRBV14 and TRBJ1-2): EAGVTQFPSHSVIEKGQTVTLRCDPISGHDNLYWYRRVMGKEIKFLLHFVKESKQDESGMPNNRFLAERTGGTYSTLKVQPAELEDSGVYFCASSQETGVIGYTFGSGTRLTVV.

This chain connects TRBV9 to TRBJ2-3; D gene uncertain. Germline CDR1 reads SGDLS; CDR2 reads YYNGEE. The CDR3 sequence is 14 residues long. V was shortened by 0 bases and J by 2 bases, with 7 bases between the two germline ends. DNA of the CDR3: TGTGCCAGCAGCGTAGGAGAATTCACAGATACGCAGTATTTT. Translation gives CASSVGEFTDTQYF. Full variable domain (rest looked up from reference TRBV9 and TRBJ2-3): DSGVTQTPKHLITATGQRVTLRCSPRSGDLSVYWYQQSLDQGLQFLIQYYNGEERAKGNILERFSAQQFPDLHSELNLSSLELGDSALYFCASSVGEFTDTQYFGPGTRLTVL.

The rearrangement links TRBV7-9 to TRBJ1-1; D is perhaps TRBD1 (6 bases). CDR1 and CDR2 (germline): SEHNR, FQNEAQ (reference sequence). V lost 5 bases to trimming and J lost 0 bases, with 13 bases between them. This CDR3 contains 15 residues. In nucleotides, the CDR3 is TGTGCCAGCAGCCCCGGGGACATCTTGAACACTGAAGCTTTCTTT. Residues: CASSPGDILNTEAFF.

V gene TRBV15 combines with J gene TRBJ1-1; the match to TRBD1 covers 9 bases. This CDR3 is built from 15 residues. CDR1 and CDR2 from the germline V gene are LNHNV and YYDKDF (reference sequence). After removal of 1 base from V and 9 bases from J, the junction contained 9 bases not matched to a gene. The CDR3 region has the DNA TGTGCCACCAGCAGAGCGACGGGACAGGGTGCTCAAGCTTTCTTT. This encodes CATSRATGQGAQAFF.

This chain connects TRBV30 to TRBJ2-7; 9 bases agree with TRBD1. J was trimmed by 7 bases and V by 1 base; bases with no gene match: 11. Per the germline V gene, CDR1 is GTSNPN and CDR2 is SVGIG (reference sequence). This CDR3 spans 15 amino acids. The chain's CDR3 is CAWSEGQGLNEEQYF. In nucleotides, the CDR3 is TGTGCCTGGAGTGAGGGACAGGGATTAAACGAAGAGCAGTACTTC.

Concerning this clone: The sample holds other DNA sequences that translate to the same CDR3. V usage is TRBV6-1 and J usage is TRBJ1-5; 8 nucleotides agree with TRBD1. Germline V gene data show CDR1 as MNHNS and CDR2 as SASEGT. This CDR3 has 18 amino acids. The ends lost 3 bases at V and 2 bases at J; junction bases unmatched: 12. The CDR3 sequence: CASSEVNRGGVGNQPQHF. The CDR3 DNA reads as TGTGCCAGCAGTGAGGTTAACAGGGGGGGAGTGGGCAATCAGCCCCAGCATTTT.

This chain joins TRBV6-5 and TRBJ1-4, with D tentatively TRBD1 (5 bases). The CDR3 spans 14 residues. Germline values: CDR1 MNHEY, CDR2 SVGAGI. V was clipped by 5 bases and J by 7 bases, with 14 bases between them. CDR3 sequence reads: CASSGSGAGEKLFF. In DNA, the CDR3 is TGTGCCAGCAGTGGTAGCGGGGCAGGTGAAAAACTGTTTTTT.

The CDR3 DNA sequence: TGTGCCAGCTCCCCTACGGCGGGGATGACGTTTTTT. It specifies CASSPTAGMTFF. The chain couples TRBV18 to TRBJ1-4; D gene unclear. Per germline, CDR1 KGHSH and CDR2 LQKENI. The V and J ends lost 6 bases and 16 bases respectively, with 18 bases between them. This CDR3 has 12 amino acids.

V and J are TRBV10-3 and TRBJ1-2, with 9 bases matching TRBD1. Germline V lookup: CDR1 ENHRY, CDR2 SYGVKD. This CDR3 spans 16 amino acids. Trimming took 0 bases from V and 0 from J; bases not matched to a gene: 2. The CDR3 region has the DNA TGTGCCATCAGTGAGTCAGGGACAGGGACTAACTATGGCTACACCTTC. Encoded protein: CAISESGTGTNYGYTF.

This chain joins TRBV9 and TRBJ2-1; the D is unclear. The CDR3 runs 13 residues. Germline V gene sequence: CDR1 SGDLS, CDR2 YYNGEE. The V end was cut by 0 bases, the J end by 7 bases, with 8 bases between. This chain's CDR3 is CASSVGPRNEQFF. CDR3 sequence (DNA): TGTGCCAGCAGCGTAGGACCGCGGAATGAGCAGTTCTTC.

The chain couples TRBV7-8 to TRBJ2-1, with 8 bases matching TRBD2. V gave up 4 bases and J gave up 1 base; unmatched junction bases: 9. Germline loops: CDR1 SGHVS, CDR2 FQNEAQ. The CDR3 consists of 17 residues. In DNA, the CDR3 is TGTGCCAGCAGCTCCACTACTAGCGGCCATTCCTACAATGAGCAGTTCTTC. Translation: CASSSTTSGHSYNEQFF.

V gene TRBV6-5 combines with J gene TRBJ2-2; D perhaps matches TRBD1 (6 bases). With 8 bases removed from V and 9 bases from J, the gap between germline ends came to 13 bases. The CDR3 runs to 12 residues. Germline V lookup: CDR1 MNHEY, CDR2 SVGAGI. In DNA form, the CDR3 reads TGTGCCAGCCGGATCAGGGGAAGGGAGCTGTTTTTT. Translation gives CASRIRGRELFF.

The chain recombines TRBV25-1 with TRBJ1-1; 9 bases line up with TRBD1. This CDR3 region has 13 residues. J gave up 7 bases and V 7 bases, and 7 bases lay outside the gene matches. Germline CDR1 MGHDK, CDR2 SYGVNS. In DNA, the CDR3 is TGTGCCAGCACTCGGACAGGGGAAGGTGAAGCTTTCTTT. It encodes CASTRTGEGEAFF.

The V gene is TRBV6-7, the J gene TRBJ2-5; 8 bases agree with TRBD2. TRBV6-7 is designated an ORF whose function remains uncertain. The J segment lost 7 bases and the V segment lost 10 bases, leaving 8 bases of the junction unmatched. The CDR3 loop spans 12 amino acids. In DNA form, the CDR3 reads TGTGCCACCACTGGGACTAGGGGGACCCAGTACTTC. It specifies CATTGTRGTQYF.

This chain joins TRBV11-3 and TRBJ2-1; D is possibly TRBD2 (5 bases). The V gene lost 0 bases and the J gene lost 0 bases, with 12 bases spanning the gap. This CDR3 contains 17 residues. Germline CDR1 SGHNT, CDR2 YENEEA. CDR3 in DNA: TGTGCCAGCAGCTTAGATTTTGAGGGTAGCTCCTACAATGAGCAGTTCTTC. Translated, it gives CASSLDFEGSSYNEQFF.